These 15 T cell receptor beta chains were all obtained from the same sample, sequenced in a study of T cell responses to AZD1222 COVID-19 vaccine. Sequencing was performed with immunoSEQ multiplex PCR; in TCRdb, only in-frame clones are kept and a portion is missing. Found here are about 220,000 clones, 90% to 95% of them singletons; the top ten hold around 1%. Sequenced material: peripheral blood, taken on day 0 of MenACWY control vaccination. Receptor source: an adult in good health.

The chain has TRBV9 and TRBJ1-6; TRBD1 aligns across 9 bases. There are 20 residues in the CDR3. The V gene end was trimmed by 4 bases and the J gene end by 0 bases; junction bases not matched to a gene: 14. Germline CDR1 and CDR2: SGDLS and YYNGEE. The CDR3: CASSLRDRGTPSSYNSPLHF. CDR3 DNA: TGTGCCAGCAGCCTCCGAGACAGGGGGACCCCGAGCTCCTATAATTCACCCCTCCACTTT.

The chain carries TRBV7-9 and TRBJ1-2; the D is unclear. Trimming pared 0 bases from V and 7 bases from J, leaving 9 bases between. The length of the CDR3 is 13 residues. Germline CDR1 is SEHNR and CDR2 is FQNEAQ (reference sequence). The CDR3 sequence: CASSLATTVGYTF. The CDR3 DNA follows: TGTGCCAGCAGCTTAGCGACGACGGTTGGCTACACCTTC.

V usage is TRBV11-2 and J usage is TRBJ1-2; D gene uncertain. This CDR3 contains 13 residues. Germline CDR1 is SGHAT and CDR2 is FQNNGV. The V gene lost 4 bases and the J gene lost 8 bases, with 14 bases spanning the gap. CDR3 protein: CASSSLRVGGYTF. The CDR3 bases are TGTGCCAGCAGCTCCCTGAGGGTTGGCGGCTACACCTTC.

This chain joins TRBV4-2 and TRBJ1-2; D gene unclear. V lost 2 bases to trimming and J lost 6 bases, with 13 bases between them. CDR1 is LGHNA, CDR2 YNFKEQ, per germline. The CDR3 is 14 residues long. CDR3 region: CASSQPVGRDGYTF. The CDR3 DNA follows: TGTGCCAGCAGCCAACCAGTCGGACGAGATGGCTACACCTTC.

V and J are TRBV28 and TRBJ1-5, with unresolved D. The V and J ends lost 5 bases and 8 bases respectively, with 19 bases between them. Germline V lookup: CDR1 MDHEN, CDR2 SYDVKM. The CDR3 runs 15 residues. The CDR3 protein is CASSPTDGRREPQHF. CDR3 nucleotide sequence: TGTGCCAGCAGTCCAACGGACGGTAGGAGAGAGCCCCAGCATTTT.

The CDR3 DNA is TGTGCCAGCAGTGAGGCGGGGACAGGGAATGAAAAACTGTTTTTT. The encoded protein is CASSEAGTGNEKLFF. The chain links TRBV2 to TRBJ1-4; 9 bases map to TRBD1. From germline, CDR1 is SNHLY and CDR2 FYNNEI. CDR3 length equals 15 residues. V was pared by 3 bases and J by 5 bases, with 4 bases of the junction left unmatched.

V and J are TRBV28 and TRBJ1-2; D gene unclear. The CDR3 spans 11 residues. In germline, CDR1 is MDHEN, CDR2 SYDVKM. Trimming pared 7 bases from V and 4 bases from J, leaving 7 bases between. The DNA for the CDR3 is TGTGCCAGCACAAGTTCCTATGGCTACACCTTC. It translates to CASTSSYGYTF.

The V gene is TRBV19, the J gene TRBJ1-6; 7 bases are shared with TRBD1. V gave up 5 bases and J gave up 7 bases; unmatched junction bases: 11. The CDR3 has 16 residues. The germline V gene encodes CDR1 LNHDA and CDR2 SQIVND (reference sequence). DNA for the CDR3: TGTGCCAGTAGTCGAGGAAAAGGGGGCGTGAATTCACCCCTCCACTTT. Translation: CASSRGKGGVNSPLHF.

J is TRBJ2-7 and V is TRBV6-6; 7 nucleotides line up with TRBD1. The CDR3 runs to 14 residues. Unmatched junction bases numbered 6, after V lost 5 bases and J lost 2 bases. Germline V lookup: CDR1 MNHNY, CDR2 SVGAGI (reference sequence). The CDR3 loop is CASSHRQGTYEQYF. In DNA form, the CDR3 reads TGTGCCAGCAGTCACCGACAGGGTACCTACGAGCAGTACTTC.

The V and J genes are TRBV5-1 and TRBJ2-3; 8 positions agree with TRBD2. The CDR3 runs to 15 residues. After removal of 4 bases from V and 0 bases from J, the junction contained 4 bases not matched to a gene. CDR1 is SGHRS and CDR2 is YFSETQ in the germline V gene. CDR3 amino acids: CASSVGGASTDTQYF. The CDR3 DNA reads as TGCGCCAGCAGCGTCGGGGGGGCGAGCACAGATACGCAGTATTTT.

The V call is TRBV5-1, the J call TRBJ1-2; 10 positions match TRBD1. The CDR3 sequence is 14 residues long. J was trimmed by 3 bases and V by 3 bases; bases with no gene match: 2. CDR1 and CDR2 (germline): SGHRS, YFSETQ. In DNA form, the CDR3 reads TGCGCCAGCAGCTCGACAGGGGGCGACTATGGCTACACCTTC. Its translation is CASSSTGGDYGYTF.

The chain couples TRBV11-2 to TRBJ2-2, with TRBD2 identical over 8 bases. Trimming took 3 bases from V and 4 from J; bases not matched to a gene: 10. This CDR3 is built from 17 residues. Germline V CDR1 and CDR2: SGHAT, FQNNGV. The CDR3 is CASSLLSGGAITGELFF. CDR3 bases: TGTGCCAGCAGCTTGTTATCCGGGGGGGCGATCACCGGGGAGCTGTTTTTT.

V is TRBV7-9 and J is TRBJ1-1; possible D gene TRBD1, 5 bases. The CDR3 is made up of 16 amino acids. Between the trimmed V and J ends, which lost 6 bases and 1 base, there was a span of 18 bases. The germline CDR1 and CDR2 sequences are SEHNR and FQNEAQ (reference sequence). This CDR3 reads CASRSGTGIPNTEAFF. CDR3 sequence (DNA): TGTGCCAGCAGGTCAGGGACGGGAATCCCGAACACTGAAGCTTTCTTT.

The gene calls are TRBV7-9 and TRBJ2-2; D is unresolved. Trimming took 5 bases from V and 10 from J, leaving 11 bases between them. Germline-derived CDR1 and CDR2 are SEHNR and FQNEAQ (reference sequence). This CDR3 region has 12 residues. In nucleotides, the CDR3 is TGTGCCAGCAGCCTCCACCCCTTGGAGCTGTTTTTT. It specifies CASSLHPLELFF.

The rearrangement links TRBV5-1 to TRBJ2-1; D is perhaps TRBD2 (6 bases). The CDR3 contains 16 residues. Per germline, CDR1 SGHRS and CDR2 YFSETQ. V lost 3 bases and J 0 bases, leaving 13 bases between the germline ends. The CDR3, as DNA: TGCGCCAGCAGCTCAACCGGGACTCGCTCCTACAATGAGCAGTTCTTC. Residues: CASSSTGTRSYNEQFF.